A single sample is the source of the 7 T cell receptor beta chains below, sequenced in a study of blood T cell repertoires in COVID-19. The table came from immunoSEQ multiplex PCR; TCRdb's copy has only in-frame clones and leaves some out. The sample holds some 140,000 clones; about 83% are singletons and the top ten take around 13%. The specimen was peripheral blood. These TCRs come from a human donor in a cohort sampled during active COVID-19.

The genes are TRBV29-1 and TRBJ2-3; 7 positions agree with TRBD2. The CDR3 runs to 13 residues. Germline V lookup: CDR1 SQVTM, CDR2 ANQGSEA. V was pared by 5 bases and J by 0 bases, with 2 bases of the junction left unmatched. CDR3 region: CSVRRGSTDTQYF. The CDR3 nucleotides read TGCAGCGTTAGGCGGGGGAGCACAGATACGCAGTATTTT.

The V gene is TRBV19, the J gene TRBJ2-1; 12 nucleotides agree with TRBD2. The germline V gene encodes CDR1 LNHDA and CDR2 SQIVND (reference sequence). This CDR3 contains 16 residues. V lost 6 bases to trimming and J lost 6 bases; unmatched junction nucleotides: 9. CDR3 nucleotide sequence: TGTGCCAGTAGCAAACTGACTAGCGGGGGACCCAATGAGCAGTTCTTC. Its translation is CASSKLTSGGPNEQFF.

This clone was observed a single time. CDR3 loop: CASSLPLAGAGELFF. The CDR3 DNA is TGTGCCAGCAGCTTGCCTCTGGCGGGGGCCGGGGAGCTGTTTTTT. The J gene is TRBJ2-2, the V gene TRBV5-4; the match to TRBD2 covers 7 bases. Germline values: CDR1 SGHNT, CDR2 YYREEE (reference sequence). V was clipped by 1 base and J by 6 bases; unmatched bases: 6. This CDR3 has 15 amino acids.

To note about this clone: This sample includes further DNA sequences coding for the same CDR3. V gene TRBV4-1 combines with J gene TRBJ2-7, with unresolved D. Germline CDR1 and CDR2: MGHRA and YSYEKL. The V end was cut by 0 bases, the J end by 4 bases, with 7 bases between. This CDR3 region has 13 residues. CDR3 DNA: TGCGCCAGCAGCCAAGAGCGAGGTTACGAGCAGTACTTC. Translation: CASSQERGYEQYF.

The rearrangement links TRBV2 to TRBJ2-5; TRBD1 agrees at 7 bases. V shed 3 bases and J 1 base; nucleotides not matched to a gene: 8. Germline lookup yields CDR1 SNHLY and CDR2 FYNNEI. The CDR3 sequence is 16 residues long. CDR3 residues: CASSDGTDPFQETQYF. The CDR3 DNA reads TGTGCCAGCAGTGATGGGACAGACCCTTTCCAAGAGACCCAGTACTTC.

The gene calls are TRBV3-1 (or the pseudogene TRBV3-2) and TRBJ1-1; 9 nucleotides align to TRBD1. Trimming cost V 4 bases and J 9 bases; bases outside gene matches: 6. The CDR3 is 13 residues long. Per the germline V gene, CDR1 is LGHDT and CDR2 is YNNKEL (reference sequence). CDR3 nucleotides: TGTGCCAGCAGCCCATATGGGACAGGGAAAGCTTTCTTT. It yields the protein CASSPYGTGKAFF.

The chain employs TRBV5-4 and TRBJ2-3; a weak D match, TRBD1 (6 bases). Trimming pared 0 bases from V and 2 bases from J, leaving 7 bases between. The germline gives CDR1 SGHNT, CDR2 YYREEE (reference sequence). The CDR3 sequence is 14 residues long. CDR3 sequence: CASSLEGVTDTQYF. CDR3 sequence (DNA): TGTGCCAGCAGCTTGGAGGGGGTCACAGATACGCAGTATTTT.